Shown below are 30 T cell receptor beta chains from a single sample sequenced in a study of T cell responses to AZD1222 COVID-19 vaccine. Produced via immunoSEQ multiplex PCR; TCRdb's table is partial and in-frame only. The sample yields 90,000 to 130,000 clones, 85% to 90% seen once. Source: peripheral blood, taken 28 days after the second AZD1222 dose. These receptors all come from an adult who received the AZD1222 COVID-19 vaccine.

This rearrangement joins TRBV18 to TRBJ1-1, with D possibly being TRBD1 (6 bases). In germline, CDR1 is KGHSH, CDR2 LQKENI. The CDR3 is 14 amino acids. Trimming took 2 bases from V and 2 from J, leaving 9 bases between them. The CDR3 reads CASSPRQVNTEAFF. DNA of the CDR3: TGTGCCAGCTCACCAAGACAGGTTAACACTGAAGCTTTCTTT.

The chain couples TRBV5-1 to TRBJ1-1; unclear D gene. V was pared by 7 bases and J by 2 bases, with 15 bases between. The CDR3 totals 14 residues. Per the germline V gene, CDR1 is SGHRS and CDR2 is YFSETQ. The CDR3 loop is CASGPGERNTEAFF. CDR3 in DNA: TGCGCCAGCGGGCCTGGGGAGAGAAACACTGAAGCTTTCTTT.

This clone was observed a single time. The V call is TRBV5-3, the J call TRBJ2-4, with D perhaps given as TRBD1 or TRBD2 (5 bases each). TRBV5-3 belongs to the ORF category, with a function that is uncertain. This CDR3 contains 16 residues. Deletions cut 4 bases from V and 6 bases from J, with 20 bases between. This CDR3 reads CARSGPRTTGGNIQYF. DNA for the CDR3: TGTGCCAGAAGCGGACCTCGGACCACTGGGGGAAACATTCAGTACTTC.

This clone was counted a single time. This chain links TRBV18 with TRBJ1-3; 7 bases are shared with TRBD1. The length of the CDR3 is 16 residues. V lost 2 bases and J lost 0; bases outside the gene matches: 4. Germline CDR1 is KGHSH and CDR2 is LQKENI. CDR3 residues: CASSPGQGVSGNTIYF. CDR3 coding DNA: TGTGCCAGCTCACCAGGGCAGGGGGTCTCTGGAAACACCATATATTTT.

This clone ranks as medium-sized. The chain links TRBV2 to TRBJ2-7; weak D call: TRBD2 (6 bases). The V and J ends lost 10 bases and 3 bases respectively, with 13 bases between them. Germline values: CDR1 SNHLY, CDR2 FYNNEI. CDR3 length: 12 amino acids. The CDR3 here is CATGTDYYEQYF. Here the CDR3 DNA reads TGTGCCACAGGGACGGACTACTACGAGCAGTACTTC.

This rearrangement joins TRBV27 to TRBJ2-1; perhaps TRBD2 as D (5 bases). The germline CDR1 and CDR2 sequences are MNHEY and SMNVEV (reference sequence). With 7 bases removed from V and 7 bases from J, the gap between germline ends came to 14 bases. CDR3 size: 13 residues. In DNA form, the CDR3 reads TGTGCCAGCACCCCGGGAACGGGAAATGAGCAGTTCTTC. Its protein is CASTPGTGNEQFF.

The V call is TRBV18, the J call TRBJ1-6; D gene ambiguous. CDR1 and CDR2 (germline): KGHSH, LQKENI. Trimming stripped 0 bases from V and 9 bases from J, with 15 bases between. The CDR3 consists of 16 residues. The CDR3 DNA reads TGTGCCAGCTCACCACCGGGTCGCCCTGAGAGTTCACCCCTCCACTTT. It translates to CASSPPGRPESSPLHF. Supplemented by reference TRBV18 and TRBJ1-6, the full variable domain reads NAGVMQNPRHLVRRRGQEARLRCSPMKGHSHVYWYRQLPEEGLKFMVYLQKENIIDESGMPKERFSAEFPKEGPSILRIQQVVRGDSAAYFCASSPPGRPESSPLHFGNGTRLTVT.

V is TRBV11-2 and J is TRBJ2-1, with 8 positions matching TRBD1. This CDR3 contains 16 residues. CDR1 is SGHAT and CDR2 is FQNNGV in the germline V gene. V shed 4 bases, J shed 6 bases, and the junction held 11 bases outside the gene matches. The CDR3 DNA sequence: TGTGCCAGCAGCTACGTCCGACAGGGGAAAATCAATGAGCAGTTCTTC. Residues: CASSYVRQGKINEQFF. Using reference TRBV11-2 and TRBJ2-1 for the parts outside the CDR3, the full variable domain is EAGVAQSPRYKIIEKRQSVAFWCNPISGHATLYWYQQILGQGPKLLIQFQNNGVVDDSQLPKDRFSAERLKGVDSTLKIQPAKLEDSAVYLCASSYVRQGKINEQFFGPGTRLTVL.

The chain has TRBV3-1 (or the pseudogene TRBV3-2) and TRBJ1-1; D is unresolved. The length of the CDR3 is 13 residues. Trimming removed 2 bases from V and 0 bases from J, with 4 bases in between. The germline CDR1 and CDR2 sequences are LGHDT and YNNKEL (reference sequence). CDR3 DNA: TGTGCCAGCAGCCAACTGGTGAACACTGAAGCTTTCTTT. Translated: CASSQLVNTEAFF.

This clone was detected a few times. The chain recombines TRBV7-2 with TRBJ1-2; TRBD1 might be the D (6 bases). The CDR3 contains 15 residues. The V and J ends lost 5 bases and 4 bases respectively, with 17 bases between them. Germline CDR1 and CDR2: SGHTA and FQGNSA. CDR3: CASSTTGRGGYGYTF. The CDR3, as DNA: TGTGCCAGCAGCACTACCGGGAGGGGGGGCTATGGCTACACCTTC.

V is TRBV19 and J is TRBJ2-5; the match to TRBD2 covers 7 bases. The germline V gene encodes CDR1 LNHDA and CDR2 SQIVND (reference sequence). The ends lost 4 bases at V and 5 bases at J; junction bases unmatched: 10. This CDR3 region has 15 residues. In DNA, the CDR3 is TGTGCCAGTAGTACGGACCGGGGGGTTACGGAGACCCAGTACTTC. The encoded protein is CASSTDRGVTETQYF.

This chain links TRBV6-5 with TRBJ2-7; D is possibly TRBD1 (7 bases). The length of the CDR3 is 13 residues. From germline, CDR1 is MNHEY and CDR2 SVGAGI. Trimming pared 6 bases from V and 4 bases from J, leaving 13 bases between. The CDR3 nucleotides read TGTGCCAGCAGGGCGGGACAGCCTTACGAGCAGTACTTC. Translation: CASRAGQPYEQYF.

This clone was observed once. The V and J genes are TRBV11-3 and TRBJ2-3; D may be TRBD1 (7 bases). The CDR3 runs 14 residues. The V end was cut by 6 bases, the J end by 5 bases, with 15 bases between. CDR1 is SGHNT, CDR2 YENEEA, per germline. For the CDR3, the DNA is TGTGCCAGCAGTCGTCAGGGGGAGGTAGATACGCAGTATTTT. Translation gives CASSRQGEVDTQYF.

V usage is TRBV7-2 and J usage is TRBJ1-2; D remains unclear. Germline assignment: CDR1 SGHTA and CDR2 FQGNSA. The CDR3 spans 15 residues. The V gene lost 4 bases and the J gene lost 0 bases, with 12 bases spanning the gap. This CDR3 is CASSSGGATNYGYTF. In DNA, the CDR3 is TGTGCCAGCAGCTCCGGTGGAGCGACTAACTATGGCTACACCTTC.

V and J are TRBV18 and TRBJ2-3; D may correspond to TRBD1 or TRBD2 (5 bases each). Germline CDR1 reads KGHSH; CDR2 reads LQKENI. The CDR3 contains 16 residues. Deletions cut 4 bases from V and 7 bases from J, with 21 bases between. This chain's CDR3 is CASSLGAGDHPNTQYF. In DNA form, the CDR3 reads TGTGCCAGCTCACTCGGGGCAGGTGACCACCCGAATACGCAGTATTTT.

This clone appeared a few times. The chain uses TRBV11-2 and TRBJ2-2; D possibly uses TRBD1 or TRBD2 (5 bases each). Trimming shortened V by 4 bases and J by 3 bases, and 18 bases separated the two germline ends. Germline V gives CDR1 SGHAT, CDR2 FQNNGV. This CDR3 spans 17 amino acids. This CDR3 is CASSSAGSRRYTGELFF. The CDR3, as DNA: TGTGCCAGCAGCTCGGCAGGGAGTAGGAGGTACACCGGGGAGCTGTTTTTT.

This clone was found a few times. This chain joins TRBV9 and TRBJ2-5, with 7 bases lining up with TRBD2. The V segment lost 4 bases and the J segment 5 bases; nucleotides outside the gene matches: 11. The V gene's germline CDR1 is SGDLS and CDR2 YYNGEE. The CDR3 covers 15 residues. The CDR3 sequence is CASSSLGGEGETQYF. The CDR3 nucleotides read TGTGCCAGCAGCTCCCTGGGGGGGGAAGGGGAGACCCAGTACTTC.

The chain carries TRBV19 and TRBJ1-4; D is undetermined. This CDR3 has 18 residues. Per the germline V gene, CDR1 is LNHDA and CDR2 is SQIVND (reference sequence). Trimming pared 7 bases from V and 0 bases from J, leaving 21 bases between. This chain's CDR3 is CASKLGSAGSATNEKLFF. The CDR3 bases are TGTGCCAGTAAACTTGGAAGTGCTGGAAGTGCAACTAATGAAAAACTGTTTTTT.

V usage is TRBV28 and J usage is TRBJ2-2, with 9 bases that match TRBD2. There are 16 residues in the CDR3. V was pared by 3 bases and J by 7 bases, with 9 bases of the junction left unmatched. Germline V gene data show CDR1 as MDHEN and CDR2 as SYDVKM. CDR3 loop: CASSFGGLASRGELFF. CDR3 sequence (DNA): TGTGCCAGCAGTTTCGGAGGACTAGCGAGTCGCGGGGAGCTGTTTTTT.

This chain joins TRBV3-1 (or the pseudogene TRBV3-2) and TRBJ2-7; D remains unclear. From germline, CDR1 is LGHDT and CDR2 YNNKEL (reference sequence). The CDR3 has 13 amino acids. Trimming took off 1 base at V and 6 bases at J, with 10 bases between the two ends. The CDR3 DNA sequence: TGTGCCAGCAGCCAAGGGACCTATCTCGAGCAGTACTTC. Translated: CASSQGTYLEQYF.

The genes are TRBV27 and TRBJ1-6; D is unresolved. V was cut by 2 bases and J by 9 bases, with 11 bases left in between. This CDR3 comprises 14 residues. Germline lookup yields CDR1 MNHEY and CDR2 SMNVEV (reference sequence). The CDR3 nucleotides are TGTGCCAGCAGTTTAGGCTCCGCGGGTTCACCCCTCCACTTT. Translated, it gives CASSLGSAGSPLHF.

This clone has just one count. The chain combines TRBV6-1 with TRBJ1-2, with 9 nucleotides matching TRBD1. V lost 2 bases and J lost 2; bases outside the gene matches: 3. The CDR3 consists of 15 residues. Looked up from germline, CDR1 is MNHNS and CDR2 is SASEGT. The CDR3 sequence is CASSEPGQGNYGYTF. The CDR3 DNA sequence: TGTGCCAGCAGTGAACCAGGACAGGGGAACTATGGCTACACCTTC.

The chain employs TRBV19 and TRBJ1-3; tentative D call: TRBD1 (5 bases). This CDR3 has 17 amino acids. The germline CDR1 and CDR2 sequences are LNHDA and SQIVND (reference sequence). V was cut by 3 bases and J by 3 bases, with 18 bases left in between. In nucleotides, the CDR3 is TGTGCCAGTAGTATCTTGGGGACCAACAGAGGTGGAAACACCATATATTTT. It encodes CASSILGTNRGGNTIYF.

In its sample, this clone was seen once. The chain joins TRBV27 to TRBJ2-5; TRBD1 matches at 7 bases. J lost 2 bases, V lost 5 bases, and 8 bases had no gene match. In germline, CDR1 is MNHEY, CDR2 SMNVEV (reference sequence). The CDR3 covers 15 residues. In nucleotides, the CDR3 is TGTGCCAGCAGTCCCCGACAGGGTCGACAAGAGACCCAGTACTTC. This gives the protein CASSPRQGRQETQYF.

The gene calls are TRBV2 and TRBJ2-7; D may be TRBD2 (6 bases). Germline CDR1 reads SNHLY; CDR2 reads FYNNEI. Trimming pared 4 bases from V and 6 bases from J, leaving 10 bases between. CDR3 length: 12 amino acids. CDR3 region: CASSAGVGEQYF. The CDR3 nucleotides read TGTGCCAGCAGTGCGGGGGTGGGCGAGCAGTACTTC.

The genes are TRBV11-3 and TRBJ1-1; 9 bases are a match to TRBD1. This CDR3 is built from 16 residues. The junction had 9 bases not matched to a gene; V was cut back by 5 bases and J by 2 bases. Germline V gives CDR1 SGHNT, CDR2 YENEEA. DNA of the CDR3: TGTGCCAGCAGCCCCGGGGGGACAGGGAGAAACACTGAAGCTTTCTTT. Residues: CASSPGGTGRNTEAFF.

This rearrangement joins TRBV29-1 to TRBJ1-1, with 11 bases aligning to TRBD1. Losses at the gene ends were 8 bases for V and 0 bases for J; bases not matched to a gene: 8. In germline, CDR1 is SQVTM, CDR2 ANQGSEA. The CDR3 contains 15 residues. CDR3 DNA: TGCAGCCCTGGGACAGGGGGGTCGGTGAACACTGAAGCTTTCTTT. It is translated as CSPGTGGSVNTEAFF.

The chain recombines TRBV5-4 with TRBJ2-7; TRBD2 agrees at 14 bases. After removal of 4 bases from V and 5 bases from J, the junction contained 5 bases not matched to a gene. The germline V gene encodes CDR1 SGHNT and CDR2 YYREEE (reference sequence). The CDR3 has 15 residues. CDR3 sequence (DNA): TGTGCCAGCAGCATGGGACTAGCGGGAGAAGACGAGCAGTACTTC. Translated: CASSMGLAGEDEQYF.

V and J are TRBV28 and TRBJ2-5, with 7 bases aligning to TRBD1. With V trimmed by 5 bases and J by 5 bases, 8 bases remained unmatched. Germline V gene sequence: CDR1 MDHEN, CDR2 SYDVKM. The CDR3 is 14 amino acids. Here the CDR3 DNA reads TGTGCCAGCAGTCCCCCGACAGGGCGGGAGACCCAGTACTTC. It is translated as CASSPPTGRETQYF.

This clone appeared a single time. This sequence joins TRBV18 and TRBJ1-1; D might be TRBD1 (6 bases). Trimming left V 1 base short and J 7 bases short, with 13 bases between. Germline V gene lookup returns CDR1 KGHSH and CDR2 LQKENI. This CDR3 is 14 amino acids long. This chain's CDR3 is CASSPRAGDDEAFF. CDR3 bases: TGTGCCAGCTCACCACGGGCAGGGGACGATGAAGCTTTCTTT. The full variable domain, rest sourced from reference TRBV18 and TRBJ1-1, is NAGVMQNPRHLVRRRGQEARLRCSPMKGHSHVYWYRQLPEEGLKFMVYLQKENIIDESGMPKERFSAEFPKEGPSILRIQQVVRGDSAAYFCASSPRAGDDEAFFGQGTRLTVV.